Shown below are 3 T cell receptor beta chains from a single sample sequenced in a study of cytomegalovirus exposure and HLA in healthy donors. The PCR contained 60 Vbeta and 13 Jbeta primers. Only in-frame clones appear in the TCRdb table, and some are missing; sequencing was by immunoSEQ multiplex PCR. The repertoire shows more than 90,000 clones; the top ten hold roughly 3.5%. Input material: PBMCs. Receptors were obtained from a man in his thirties or forties in good health and CMV-seronegative.

This chain connects TRBV12-5 to TRBJ2-7; D is undetermined. Trimming removed 0 bases at V and 0 bases at J, with 12 bases between. This CDR3 has 16 amino acids. In germline, CDR1 is LGHNT, CDR2 FRNRAP. In nucleotides, the CDR3 is TGTGCTAGTGGTTTGGTACTTGGGCAGAGCTCCTACGAGCAGTACTTC. Amino acid sequence: CASGLVLGQSSYEQYF.

The V and J genes are TRBV10-2 and TRBJ2-5, with 7 positions matching TRBD1. V lost 6 bases and J lost 5; bases outside the gene matches: 6. CDR1 and CDR2 (germline): WSHSY, SAAADI. This CDR3 is built from 13 residues. The CDR3 loop is CASSFGQVETQYF. The CDR3 DNA reads as TGCGCCAGCAGCTTCGGACAGGTGGAGACCCAGTACTTC.

The chain recombines TRBV5-4 with TRBJ2-3, with D possibly matching TRBD1 (5 bases). Germline V lookup: CDR1 SGHNT, CDR2 YYREEE (reference sequence). V dropped 0 bases and J dropped 2 bases, with 10 bases sitting between them. This CDR3 is 15 amino acids long. CDR3 in DNA: TGTGCCAGCAGCTTGGGGGGCCGCGACACAGATACGCAGTATTTT. Translating gives CASSLGGRDTDTQYF.